The present TCR beta chain was sequenced within a study of shared clonotypes between healthy human individuals. Trimming removed 0 bases at V and 3 bases at J, with 5 bases between. This CDR3 spans 13 amino acids. The germline V gene has CDR1 SGHAT and CDR2 FQNNGV. Sequenced by immunoSEQ multiplex PCR; TCRdb stores in-frame clones only, minus some. Of over 400,000 clones in the sample, over 75% were seen once. The genes are TRBV11-2 and TRBJ1-1, with D unclear. This receptor was identified in a woman aged 40 to 49 in good health. Some clones in this sample may be carry-over from other donors' samples. Source material: PBMCs. CDR3 residues: CASSLERDTEAFF. CDR3 DNA sequence: TGTGCCAGCAGCTTAGAGAGGGACACTGAAGCTTTCTTT. The variable domain in full, with the rest retrieved from reference TRBV11-2 and TRBJ1-1, is EAGVAQSPRYKIIEKRQSVAFWCNPISGHATLYWYQQILGQGPKLLIQFQNNGVVDDSQLPKDRFSAERLKGVDSTLKIQPAKLEDSAVYLCASSLERDTEAFFGQGTRLTVV.